This T cell receptor (beta chain) was captured by sequencing in a study of cytomegalovirus exposure and HLA in healthy donors. Overall study findings and caveats: Productive status was seen about 90% or about 30% of the time for most TCR beta V segments in an earlier analysis. When a later analysis compared HLA-associated TCR beta chains with equally common others, the HLA-associated chains turned out to be more clonally expanded and to have lower generation probabilities. In a later analysis, specific HLA alleles were associated with around 17,000 TCR beta sequences at a 0.05 false discovery rate.

Germline values: CDR1 SGHVS, CDR2 FQNEAQ. Unmatched junction bases numbered 3, after V lost 5 bases and J lost 5 bases. The CDR3 covers 13 residues. In the case of this clone: Its antigen is currently unknown.

The PCR ran on 60 Vbeta and 13 Jbeta primers. Repertoires were generated with immunoSEQ multiplex PCR, while TCRdb's copy carries only in-frame clones and drops some. The table includes about 130,000 clones, 75% detected once. V gene TRBV7-8 combines with J gene TRBJ2-1; 7 positions agree with TRBD2. Sequencing was done on a sample of PBMCs. The receptor's source is a man aged 25 to 40 in good health and CMV-seronegative. Written as DNA, the CDR3 is TGTGCCAGCAGCAAGGGACTAAACAATGAGCAGTTCTTC. This translates into CASSKGLNNEQFF.